This TCR beta chain emerged from a study of shared clonotypes between healthy human individuals. The CDR3 has 15 residues. The germline V gene encodes CDR1 MNHEY and CDR2 SVGAGI. With 6 bases removed from V and 1 base from J, the gap between germline ends came to 13 bases. This clone is a singleton in its sample. TCRdb's copy holds only in-frame clones and misses some; the assay was immunoSEQ multiplex PCR. The table includes some 480,000 clones, 79% detected once. The specimen sequenced was PBMCs. The TCR sequence derives from a woman in her thirties or forties in good health. Some clones in this sample may be carry-over from other donors' samples. The chain joins TRBV6-5 to TRBJ2-1, with a tentative D call TRBD1 (6 bases). As DNA, the CDR3 is TGTGCCAGCAGCCACCGGGACACTTCCTACAATGAGCAGTTCTTC. Translation: CASSHRDTSYNEQFF.